What follows are 28 T cell receptor beta chains derived from one specimen sequenced in a study of blood T cell repertoires in COVID-19. Clones were sequenced by immunoSEQ multiplex PCR, and TCRdb holds only the in-frame ones, with some missing. The table includes about 110,000 clones, roughly 80% detected once. Sequencing was done on a sample of peripheral blood. Receptors were obtained from a woman over 75 with acute or convalescent COVID-19.

This chain's CDR3 is CASSRLAGYNEQFF. DNA for the CDR3: TGTGCCAGTTCTCGACTAGCGGGATACAATGAGCAGTTCTTC. The chain has TRBV19 and TRBJ2-1; 11 nucleotides agree with TRBD2. CDR3 length equals 14 residues. Germline CDR1 reads LNHDA; CDR2 reads SQIVND (reference sequence). Losses at the gene ends were 8 bases for V and 4 bases for J; bases not matched to a gene: 4. Full variable domain (missing parts from reference TRBV19 and TRBJ2-1): DGGITQSPKYLFRKEGQNVTLSCEQNLNHDAMYWYRQDPGQGLRLIYYSQIVNDFQKGDIAEGYSVSREKKESFPLTVTSAQKNPTAFYLCASSRLAGYNEQFFGPGTRLTVL.

The CDR3 protein is CASSPPAVAKNIQYF. The CDR3 DNA is TGTGCCAGCTCACCACCGGCAGTTGCCAAAAACATTCAGTACTTC. The chain is built from TRBV18 and TRBJ2-4, with D unresolved. The V gene's germline CDR1 is KGHSH and CDR2 LQKENI. The CDR3 contains 15 residues. V was cut by 0 bases and J by 1 base, with 7 bases left in between.

The chain combines TRBV6-2 or TRBV6-3 with TRBJ1-2; D not certain. CDR1 and CDR2 (germline): MNHEY, SVGEGT. The CDR3 runs 13 residues. Trimming pared 2 bases from V and 7 bases from J, leaving 11 bases between. In DNA, the CDR3 is TGTGCCAGCAGTTACCCCCCGGTGATTGGCTACACCTTC. This gives the protein CASSYPPVIGYTF.

The chain has TRBV7-6 and TRBJ2-1; 7 nucleotides match TRBD2. The CDR3 runs to 16 residues. Germline CDR1 SGHVS, CDR2 FNYEAQ. The V gene end was trimmed by 2 bases and the J gene end by 2 bases; junction bases not matched to a gene: 6. The CDR3 DNA sequence: TGTGCCAGCAGCTTATATGGTGGACTAGCCTACAATGAGCAGTTCTTC. Translating it yields CASSLYGGLAYNEQFF. Full variable domain (remainder filled in from reference TRBV7-6 and TRBJ2-1): GAGVSQSPRYKVTKRGQDVALRCDPISGHVSLYWYRQALGQGPEFLTYFNYEAQQDKSGLPNDRFSAERPEGSISTLTIQRTEQRDSAMYRCASSLYGGLAYNEQFFGPGTRLTVL.

The rearrangement uses TRBV7-9 and TRBJ2-1, with 9 positions matching TRBD2. The CDR3 covers 15 residues. CDR1 is SEHNR and CDR2 is FQNEAQ in the germline V gene (reference sequence). With V trimmed by 1 base and J by 8 bases, 6 bases remained unmatched. The CDR3 protein is CASSLGLAEVDEQFF. CDR3 sequence (DNA): TGTGCCAGCAGCTTAGGACTAGCGGAGGTGGATGAGCAGTTCTTC.

The rearrangement links TRBV10-3 to TRBJ2-3; D gene ambiguous. Germline assignment: CDR1 ENHRY and CDR2 SYGVKD. Between the trimmed V and J ends, which lost 10 bases and 5 bases, there was a span of 13 bases. The length of the CDR3 is 12 residues. In DNA form, the CDR3 reads TGTGCCACCGCCTATTCGGGAGATACGCAGTATTTT. It encodes CATAYSGDTQYF.

This clone has only a few counts. V and J are TRBV19 and TRBJ1-5; a possible D gene is TRBD1 (5 bases). CDR3 length equals 15 residues. Germline CDR1 is LNHDA and CDR2 is SQIVND (reference sequence). V lost 3 bases to trimming and J lost 2 bases, with 11 bases between them. The CDR3 DNA follows: TGTGCCAGTAGTATTCAGGGAAGAGGCAATCAGCCCCAGCATTTT. This codes for CASSIQGRGNQPQHF.

The chain couples TRBV7-6 to TRBJ2-3; 11 bases fit TRBD2. The CDR3 is 16 amino acids. CDR1 SGHVS and CDR2 FNYEAQ come from the germline V gene. The J segment lost 2 bases and the V segment lost 5 bases, leaving 6 bases of the junction unmatched. CDR3 bases: TGTGCCAGCAGCCTAGGGACTAGCGGCCTCACAGATACGCAGTATTTT. Residues: CASSLGTSGLTDTQYF.

The chain links TRBV28 to TRBJ1-3; 7 bases align to TRBD1. This CDR3 contains 19 residues. After removal of 3 bases from V and 0 bases from J, the junction contained 14 bases not matched to a gene. Per the germline V gene, CDR1 is MDHEN and CDR2 is SYDVKM. DNA of the CDR3: TGTGCCAGCAGTTTCCCTACGGACAGGACCACAAGCTCTGGAAACACCATATATTTT. This encodes CASSFPTDRTTSSGNTIYF.

V is TRBV2 and J is TRBJ1-2; 11 bases are a match to TRBD1. Germline loops: CDR1 SNHLY, CDR2 FYNNEI. Trimming at V came to 8 bases and at J to 4 bases, leaving 9 bases not matched to a gene. The CDR3 spans 15 residues. The CDR3 bases are TGTGCCAGCCGGGACAGGGGGAGTCTTAGCTATGGCTACACCTTC. It specifies CASRDRGSLSYGYTF. The whole variable domain, filled in from reference TRBV2 and TRBJ1-2, reads EPEVTQTPSHQVTQMGQEVILRCVPISNHLYFYWYRQILGQKVEFLVSFYNNEISEKSEIFDDQFSVERPDGSNFTLKIRSTKLEDSAMYFCASRDRGSLSYGYTFGSGTRLTVV.

J is TRBJ2-2 and V is TRBV6-4; 8 bases align to TRBD2. Germline loops: CDR1 MRHNA, CDR2 SNTAGT. This CDR3 is 14 amino acids long. Trimming at V came to 6 bases and at J to 2 bases, leaving 2 bases not matched to a gene. CDR3 DNA sequence: TGTGCCAGCAGGCGGGAGGCTAACACCGGGGAGCTGTTTTTT. Protein sequence: CASRREANTGELFF.

The V and J genes are TRBV11-3 and TRBJ2-3; 8 bases are a match to TRBD1. This CDR3 is 15 amino acids long. CDR1 SGHNT and CDR2 YENEEA come from the germline V gene. J gave up 3 bases and V 3 bases, and 5 bases lay outside the gene matches. This CDR3 is CASSFRGQATDTQYF. The CDR3 bases are TGTGCCAGCAGCTTCAGGGGGCAGGCGACAGATACGCAGTATTTT.

The genes are TRBV19 and TRBJ1-2; 10 bases are shared with TRBD1. In germline, CDR1 is LNHDA, CDR2 SQIVND (reference sequence). CDR3 size: 14 residues. The V segment lost 5 bases and the J segment 3 bases; nucleotides outside the gene matches: 3. In DNA form, the CDR3 reads TGTGCCAGTAGTCCCGGACAGGGGGACTATGGCTACACCTTC. Protein: CASSPGQGDYGYTF.

The gene calls are TRBV5-5 and TRBJ2-5, with 10 bases matching TRBD2. The V and J ends lost 0 bases and 4 bases, in that order; junction bases with no gene match: 12. From germline, CDR1 is SGHKS and CDR2 YYEKEE (reference sequence). The CDR3 is 18 residues long. The CDR3 bases are TGTGCCAGCAGCTTGGTCGCTAGCGGGAGTAGGGCGCGAGAGACCCAGTACTTC. Amino acids: CASSLVASGSRARETQYF.

The chain uses TRBV5-1 and TRBJ1-2, with D possibly matching TRBD1 (5 bases). CDR1 is SGHRS and CDR2 is YFSETQ in the germline V gene. The V end lost 4 bases, the J end lost 4 bases, and 14 bases lay between the germline ends. This CDR3 comprises 14 residues. This chain's CDR3 is CASSLRTGLYGYTF. CDR3 nucleotides: TGCGCCAGCAGCCTACGGACGGGACTCTATGGCTACACCTTC.

The chain links TRBV28 to TRBJ2-7, with 9 bases aligning to TRBD2. V dropped 8 bases and J dropped 2; count of bases not matched to a gene: 4. The germline V gene encodes CDR1 MDHEN and CDR2 SYDVKM. This CDR3 spans 13 amino acids. CDR3 nucleotides: TGTGCCAGCCGAGCGGGAGGCCCCTACGAGCAGTACTTC. This translates into CASRAGGPYEQYF.

The CDR3 sequence is CASSQAGGGTYEQYF. The DNA of the CDR3 is TGTGCCAGCAGCCAAGCGGGAGGAGGGACCTACGAGCAGTACTTC. The chain uses TRBV27 and TRBJ2-7; 9 bases agree with TRBD2. CDR1 MNHEY and CDR2 SMNVEV come from the germline V gene (reference sequence). With 6 bases clipped from V and 2 bases from J, the junction kept 8 bases outside the gene matches. This CDR3 has 15 residues.

The CDR3 reads CATSVWREGPDTQYF. The CDR3 bases are TGTGCCACCAGCGTTTGGCGGGAGGGCCCAGATACGCAGTATTTT. The chain couples TRBV15 to TRBJ2-3, with TRBD2 matching over 9 bases. The length of the CDR3 is 15 residues. With 5 bases clipped from V and 4 bases from J, the junction kept 7 bases outside the gene matches. In germline, CDR1 is LNHNV, CDR2 YYDKDF (reference sequence).

The CDR3 bases are TGTGCCAGCTCTTCCGGGACAGGCAATCAGCCCCAGCATTTT. Encoded protein: CASSSGTGNQPQHF. V gene TRBV18 combines with J gene TRBJ1-5; TRBD1 aligns across 7 bases. This CDR3 contains 14 residues. Germline-derived CDR1 and CDR2 are KGHSH and LQKENI. V lost 6 bases, J lost 2 bases, and 4 bases stayed unmatched.

This chain uses TRBV11-1 with TRBJ2-5; 11 bases agree with TRBD1. V shed 4 bases, J shed 4 bases, and the junction held 2 bases outside the gene matches. This CDR3 comprises 14 residues. Germline V gene sequence: CDR1 SGHAT, CDR2 FQDESV (reference sequence). The CDR3 loop is CASSSDRGLETQYF. In DNA, the CDR3 is TGTGCCAGCAGCTCGGACAGGGGGCTAGAGACCCAGTACTTC.

The rearrangement links TRBV6-2 or TRBV6-3 to TRBJ2-1; possible D gene TRBD2, 6 bases. Trimming shortened V by 6 bases and J by 0 bases, and 9 bases separated the two germline ends. Germline CDR1 is MNHEY and CDR2 is SVGEGT. CDR3 size: 14 residues. In DNA, the CDR3 is TGTGCCAGCAGCCACGGGGGCTCCTACAATGAGCAGTTCTTC. It specifies CASSHGGSYNEQFF.

The chain uses TRBV19 and TRBJ1-5; tentative D call: TRBD1 (5 bases). The CDR3 spans 17 residues. Trimming shortened V by 6 bases and J by 10 bases, and 28 bases separated the two germline ends. The V gene's germline CDR1 is LNHDA and CDR2 SQIVND (reference sequence). Written as DNA, the CDR3 is TGTGCCAGTAGCCCGCGACAGAGGTCCCCCAGGGTGGGTCCCCAGCATTTT. This gives the protein CASSPRQRSPRVGPQHF.

The chain has TRBV2 and TRBJ2-5; 11 bases are shared with TRBD1. The V gene end was trimmed by 1 base and the J gene end by 4 bases; junction bases not matched to a gene: 8. CDR3 size: 17 residues. Germline CDR1 SNHLY, CDR2 FYNNEI. The CDR3 sequence: CASSEELVGTGGETQYF. In DNA, the CDR3 is TGTGCCAGCAGTGAAGAGTTAGTGGGGACAGGGGGAGAGACCCAGTACTTC. Full variable domain (outside the CDR3, taken from reference TRBV2 and TRBJ2-5): EPEVTQTPSHQVTQMGQEVILRCVPISNHLYFYWYRQILGQKVEFLVSFYNNEISEKSEIFDDQFSVERPDGSNFTLKIRSTKLEDSAMYFCASSEELVGTGGETQYFGPGTRLLVL.

V usage is TRBV18 and J usage is TRBJ2-7; 13 bases agree with TRBD2. CDR1 is KGHSH and CDR2 is LQKENI in the germline V gene. Trimming took 3 bases from V and 6 from J; bases not matched to a gene: 8. This CDR3 region has 16 residues. The CDR3 reads CASSPTGLAGAVEQYF. In nucleotides, the CDR3 is TGTGCCAGCTCACCTACCGGACTAGCGGGAGCGGTCGAGCAGTACTTC.

This chain joins TRBV7-6 and TRBJ2-7, with D maybe TRBD1 (5 bases). The V end was cut by 1 base, the J end by 4 bases, with 11 bases between. Germline values: CDR1 SGHVS, CDR2 FNYEAQ. The CDR3 sequence is 14 residues long. CDR3 protein: CASSLVQGPYEQYF. The DNA of the CDR3 is TGTGCCAGCAGCTTAGTGCAGGGCCCTTACGAGCAGTACTTC.

The genes are TRBV5-6 and TRBJ1-1; tentative D call: TRBD1 (6 bases). The germline V and J ends were trimmed by 0 bases and 4 bases, with 13 bases remaining between them. The germline V gene encodes CDR1 SGHDT and CDR2 YYEEEE. The CDR3 totals 15 residues. The DNA for the CDR3 is TGTGCCAGCAGCTTGGATACAGGGTTGAGCACTGAAGCTTTCTTT. Protein product: CASSLDTGLSTEAFF.

This clone was seen once. The chain has TRBV14 and TRBJ2-2; TRBD2 matches 7 bases. V lost 4 bases to trimming and J lost 1 base; unmatched junction nucleotides: 3. CDR3 length equals 15 residues. Germline V CDR1 and CDR2: SGHDN, FVKESK. The CDR3 coding sequence is TGTGCCAGCAGCCTCACTAGCGTGAACACCGGGGAGCTGTTTTTT. Its protein product is CASSLTSVNTGELFF.

This clone was found once. The gene calls are TRBV7-8 and TRBJ2-1; D is unresolved. Trimming took off 5 bases at V and 4 bases at J, with 12 bases between the two ends. The CDR3 has 14 residues. The germline gives CDR1 SGHVS, CDR2 FQNEAQ. DNA of the CDR3: TGTGCCAGCAGCCCCCTAAGCCTATACAATGAGCAGTTCTTC. Its protein product is CASSPLSLYNEQFF.